The 28 T cell receptor beta chains below were found in one sample sequenced in a study of blood T cells in healthy people across ages (dated by TCRdb to between 2015 and 2016). The library was built by means of 5' RACE. Sequencing was performed on an Illumina HiSeq 2500. The second PCR ran for about 7 to 11 cycles and used a J-beta primer mix along with a sample-barcoded 5' primer. TCRdb reworked the public reads: Q25 trimming with fastp, MiXCR clone assembly, productive beta chains retained. Identical CDR3 proteins give one entry, which carries the most common genes and DNA. This sample has about 1.4 million distinct CDR3 sequences in its table, and 45% to 70% of those were observed once. Approximately 7% of the sample belongs to the ten largest clones. Sequenced material: blood. These receptors all stem from a man aged 18 to 29 in good health.

This clonotype appeared a few times. This sequence joins TRBV29-1 and TRBJ2-5; 8 nucleotides align to TRBD1. V trimming: 6 bases; J trimming: 3 bases; junction bases outside the gene matches: 6. The germline V gene encodes CDR1 SQVTM and CDR2 ANQGSEA. CDR3 length: 13 amino acids. CDR3 region: CSVAPTGEETQYF. The CDR3 bases are TGCAGCGTCGCTCCGACAGGGGAAGAGACCCAGTACTTC.

This chain joins TRBV9 and TRBJ2-5; D is perhaps TRBD2 (6 bases). There are 13 residues in the CDR3. V was pared by 3 bases and J by 5 bases, with 11 bases between. Germline V gene sequence: CDR1 SGDLS, CDR2 YYNGEE. CDR3 nucleotide sequence: TGTGCCAGCAGCGCCTATGGGGGGGAGACCCAGTACTTC. Its translation is CASSAYGGETQYF.

This clonotype was observed a single time. The chain carries TRBV7-9 and TRBJ1-2; D ambiguous. The length of the CDR3 is 13 residues. Germline values: CDR1 SEHNR, CDR2 FQNEAQ (reference sequence). V lost 5 bases and J 6 bases, leaving 13 bases between the germline ends. The CDR3: CASSPDLVDGYTF. The CDR3 DNA sequence: TGTGCCAGCAGCCCCGACCTGGTCGATGGCTACACCTTC.

Points on this clonotype: Its ends do not fully match the called genes, so a read error is possible. The V call is TRBV24-1, the J call TRBJ2-7; 12 bases match TRBD2. CDR1 is KGHDR, CDR2 SFDVKD, per germline. CDR3 size: 16 residues. The CDR3 nucleotides are TGTGCCACCAGTGGTTTGACTAGCGGGGGTTCCTACGAGCAGTACTTC. Encoded protein: CATSGLTSGGSYEQYF.

The rearrangement uses TRBV3-1 and TRBJ2-4; 7 positions agree with TRBD1. The J call is in doubt because the DNA end fits TRBJ2-7 better. The germline gives CDR1 LGHDT, CDR2 YNNKEL (reference sequence). The CDR3 has 13 amino acids. The CDR3 protein is CASSREGAYEQYF. The CDR3 DNA reads as TGTGCCAGCAGCCGAGAGGGGGCTTACGAGCAGTACTTC.

This chain connects TRBV20-1 to TRBJ2-3; either TRBD1 or TRBD2 may fit D (5 bases each). Germline lookup yields CDR1 DFQATT and CDR2 SNEGSKA (reference sequence). The CDR3 sequence is 16 residues long. V lost 0 bases and J 3 bases, leaving 16 bases between the germline ends. CDR3 sequence (DNA): TGCAGTGCTAGAGATGCGTTCCCAGGGAGAACAGATACGCAGTATTTT. Protein: CSARDAFPGRTDTQYF.

This clonotype occurred a few times. The chain carries TRBV28 and TRBJ1-2, with 12 bases fitting TRBD1. The germline gives CDR1 MDHEN, CDR2 SYDVKM. Trimming removed 2 bases from V and 4 bases from J; junction bases left unmatched: 11. CDR3 length: 18 residues. CDR3 residues: CASSLIGDRGRLGYGYTF. The CDR3 DNA is TGTGCCAGCAGTTTAATCGGGGACAGGGGGCGGCTCGGCTATGGCTACACCTTC.

The gene calls are TRBV27 and TRBJ2-4; 8 nucleotides match TRBD1. Germline lookup yields CDR1 MNHEY and CDR2 SMNVEV (reference sequence). The junction had 8 bases not matched to a gene; V was cut back by 2 bases and J by 2 bases. The length of the CDR3 is 17 residues. The CDR3 coding sequence is TGTGCCAGCAGTTTACGGGCAGGGGGCGAGTCCAAAAACATTCAGTACTTC. This gives the protein CASSLRAGGESKNIQYF.

This clonotype has only a few counts. The chain couples TRBV4-1 to TRBJ2-1; TRBD1 aligns across 9 bases. CDR1 and CDR2 from the germline V gene are MGHRA and YSYEKL. The CDR3 consists of 15 residues. V dropped 4 bases and J dropped 4; count of bases not matched to a gene: 5. CDR3 bases: TGCGCCAGCAGCCTTCTGACAGGGGGTTACAATGAGCAGTTCTTC. Its protein is CASSLLTGGYNEQFF.

About this clonotype itself: An end of the junction does not agree with germline; a read error may underlie this. V and J are TRBV7-8 and TRBJ2-7; perhaps D is TRBD1 or TRBD2 (5 bases each). Germline V lookup: CDR1 SGHVS, CDR2 FQNEAQ. CDR3 size: 13 residues. The CDR3, as DNA: TGTGCCTCCCGGGGCCCAATCTCCCACGAGCAGTACTTC. It encodes CASRGPISHEQYF.

This clonotype was counted once. The chain links TRBV28 to TRBJ1-5, with 9 bases matching TRBD1. The CDR3 is 15 residues long. Germline V gene sequence: CDR1 MDHEN, CDR2 SYDVKM. Trimming removed 4 bases from V and 5 bases from J; junction bases left unmatched: 6. The CDR3 spells CASSWTGAQDQPQHF. CDR3 coding DNA: TGTGCCAGCAGTTGGACAGGGGCGCAGGATCAGCCCCAGCATTTT.

The rearrangement joins TRBV20-1 to TRBJ2-1; 7 bases align to TRBD1. The CDR3 has 13 amino acids. CDR1 and CDR2 (germline): DFQATT, SNEGSKA (reference sequence). V was clipped by 8 bases and J by 4 bases; unmatched bases: 8. For the CDR3, the DNA is TGCAGTCTTAGGGGGCGCGGGTACAATGAGCAGTTCTTC. Its protein product is CSLRGRGYNEQFF.

J is TRBJ2-5 and V is TRBV20-1, with D possibly matching TRBD2 (6 bases). The CDR3 runs to 14 residues. CDR1 and CDR2 from the germline V gene are DFQATT and SNEGSKA (reference sequence). The V end was cut by 1 base, the J end by 5 bases, with 14 bases between. CDR3 coding DNA: TGCAGTGCTAGAGGGGAGGCTAGCCATGAGACCCAGTACTTC. Its protein is CSARGEASHETQYF.

The chain uses TRBV20-1 and TRBJ2-7; the match to TRBD2 covers 11 bases. The ends lost 6 bases at V and 2 bases at J; junction bases unmatched: 3. Germline values: CDR1 DFQATT, CDR2 SNEGSKA (reference sequence). This CDR3 region has 13 residues. The CDR3 coding sequence is TGCAGTGCCCCACTAGCGGGGGCCTACGAGCAGTACTTC. Translated, it gives CSAPLAGAYEQYF.

The gene calls are TRBV7-2 and TRBJ2-1; the match to TRBD1 covers 10 bases. This CDR3 contains 15 residues. CDR1 SGHTA and CDR2 FQGNSA come from the germline V gene. V shed 3 bases and J 6 bases; nucleotides not matched to a gene: 5. The CDR3 here is CASSLARTGGNEQFF. In DNA, the CDR3 is TGTGCCAGCAGCTTGGCCAGGACAGGGGGCAATGAGCAGTTCTTC.

The chain combines TRBV20-1 with TRBJ1-4; D is perhaps TRBD1 (5 bases). V shed 0 bases and J shed 3 bases, with 14 bases lying between them. The CDR3 has 16 amino acids. Germline CDR1 and CDR2: DFQATT and SNEGSKA (reference sequence). The CDR3 DNA reads TGCAGTGCTAGAGATGGTCGCGGGACCCCTAATGAAAAACTGTTTTTT. The encoded protein is CSARDGRGTPNEKLFF.

V usage is TRBV4-3 and J usage is TRBJ2-6, with D perhaps TRBD2 (6 bases). With 2 bases removed from V and 0 bases from J, the gap between germline ends came to 14 bases. The CDR3 loop spans 18 amino acids. Germline V lookup: CDR1 LGHNA, CDR2 YSLEER. Here the CDR3 DNA reads TGCGCCAGCAGCCAAACCACGGGACTCCGCTCTGGGGCCAACGTCCTGACTTTC. Its protein is CASSQTTGLRSGANVLTF.

In DNA form, the CDR3 reads TGCAGTGCTAGTAGGCGGGAGGGAGGAGATACGCAGTATTTT. This codes for CSASRREGGDTQYF. V gene TRBV20-1 combines with J gene TRBJ2-3, with TRBD2 matching 9 bases. Germline trimming cut 3 bases from V and 5 bases from J; bases unmatched to any gene: 6. Per germline, CDR1 DFQATT and CDR2 SNEGSKA (reference sequence). CDR3 size: 14 residues.

V usage is TRBV3-1 and J usage is TRBJ1-2, with unresolved D. V was cut by 0 bases and J by 9 bases, with 29 bases left in between. This CDR3 has 19 amino acids. CDR1 and CDR2 (germline): LGHDT, YNNKEL (reference sequence). This chain's CDR3 is CASSQEGSANTEGLRSYTF. In nucleotides, the CDR3 is TGTGCCAGCAGCCAAGAGGGTTCGGCGAATACAGAGGGTCTAAGGAGCTACACCTTC.

A single count supports this clonotype. V and J are TRBV25-1 and TRBJ2-3, with 7 bases identical to TRBD2. The CDR3 is 15 residues long. Trimming cost V 5 bases and J 1 base; bases outside gene matches: 6. Germline values: CDR1 MGHDK, CDR2 SYGVNS. For the CDR3, the DNA is TGTGCCAGCAGTAAAACCGGACTAGGCACAGATACGCAGTATTTT. It codes for CASSKTGLGTDTQYF.

The chain joins TRBV12-3 or TRBV12-4 to TRBJ1-6, with D unresolved. The germline V and J ends were trimmed by 8 bases and 4 bases, with 15 bases remaining between them. The CDR3 runs 15 residues. CDR3 coding DNA: TGTGCCAGCGTCCGATCCGGGATTTATAATTCACCCCTCCACTTT. Protein sequence: CASVRSGIYNSPLHF.

The chain recombines TRBV7-6 with TRBJ2-5, with 10 positions matching TRBD2. The germline CDR1 and CDR2 sequences are SGHVS and FNYEAQ. Trimming removed 2 bases from V and 7 bases from J; junction bases left unmatched: 13. The CDR3 sequence is 17 residues long. CDR3 DNA: TGTGCCAGCAGCTTATGGTTTGCTAGCGGGGGTCCAGGGACCCAGTACTTC. Encoded protein: CASSLWFASGGPGTQYF.

The gene calls are TRBV5-1 and TRBJ1-2, with a possible D match to TRBD1 (5 bases). Germline-derived CDR1 and CDR2 are SGHRS and YFSETQ. The CDR3 loop spans 16 amino acids. Trimming stripped 0 bases from V and 0 bases from J, with 12 bases between. The CDR3: CASSLAGREANYGYTF. The CDR3 DNA sequence: TGCGCCAGCAGCTTGGCTGGCAGGGAGGCTAACTATGGCTACACCTTC.

This clonotype is a singleton in its sample. This chain connects TRBV27 to TRBJ1-2; TRBD1 agrees at 9 bases. Trimming at V came to 6 bases and at J to 6 bases, leaving 11 bases not matched to a gene. Germline CDR1 MNHEY, CDR2 SMNVEV (reference sequence). The CDR3 runs 15 residues. The CDR3 is CASSPSRTGDHGYTF. The CDR3 DNA reads as TGTGCCAGCAGCCCCTCCCGGACAGGGGACCATGGCTACACCTTC.

With respect to this clonotype: A read error may explain this, as a much larger clone is one base away. The final CDR3 position lacks the conserved phenylalanine or tryptophan, pointing to a likely read error. The chain is built from TRBV25-1 and TRBJ2-3; the match to TRBD2 covers 8 bases. The V segment lost 8 bases and the J segment 2 bases; nucleotides outside the gene matches: 3. The CDR3 length is 13 residues. Germline assignment: CDR1 MGHDK and CDR2 SYGVNS. This chain's CDR3 is CASRTSNTDTQYL. CDR3 in DNA: TGTGCCAGCCGGACTAGCAACACAGATACGCAGTATTTG.

This chain links TRBV29-1 with TRBJ2-7; D is unclear. This CDR3 spans 12 amino acids. Between the trimmed V and J ends, which lost 3 bases and 0 bases, there was a span of 6 bases. The germline gives CDR1 SQVTM, CDR2 ANQGSEA. In nucleotides, the CDR3 is TGCAGCGTTGACACCACCTCCTACGAGCAGTACTTC. Translation: CSVDTTSYEQYF.

This clonotype was observed a few times. This chain links TRBV15 with TRBJ1-2; perhaps TRBD1 as D (6 bases). CDR3 length equals 15 residues. V shed 4 bases and J shed 6 bases, with 18 bases lying between them. The germline CDR1 and CDR2 sequences are LNHNV and YYDKDF (reference sequence). The CDR3 spells CATSTTPRGLDGYTF. The CDR3 nucleotides are TGTGCCACCAGCACCACGCCCCGGGGGCTCGATGGCTACACCTTC.

About this clonotype: This likely comes from a read error, as the CDR3 has no conserved phenylalanine or tryptophan at its end. DNA of the CDR3: TGTGCCAGCAGTGGCTCAGAAGTGGCGCTCTACAATGAGCAGTTCTCC. This gives the protein CASSGSEVALYNEQFS. This sequence joins TRBV12-3 or TRBV12-4 and TRBJ2-1, with D unresolved. Trimming took 5 bases from V and 3 from J, leaving 17 bases between them. This CDR3 is built from 16 residues.